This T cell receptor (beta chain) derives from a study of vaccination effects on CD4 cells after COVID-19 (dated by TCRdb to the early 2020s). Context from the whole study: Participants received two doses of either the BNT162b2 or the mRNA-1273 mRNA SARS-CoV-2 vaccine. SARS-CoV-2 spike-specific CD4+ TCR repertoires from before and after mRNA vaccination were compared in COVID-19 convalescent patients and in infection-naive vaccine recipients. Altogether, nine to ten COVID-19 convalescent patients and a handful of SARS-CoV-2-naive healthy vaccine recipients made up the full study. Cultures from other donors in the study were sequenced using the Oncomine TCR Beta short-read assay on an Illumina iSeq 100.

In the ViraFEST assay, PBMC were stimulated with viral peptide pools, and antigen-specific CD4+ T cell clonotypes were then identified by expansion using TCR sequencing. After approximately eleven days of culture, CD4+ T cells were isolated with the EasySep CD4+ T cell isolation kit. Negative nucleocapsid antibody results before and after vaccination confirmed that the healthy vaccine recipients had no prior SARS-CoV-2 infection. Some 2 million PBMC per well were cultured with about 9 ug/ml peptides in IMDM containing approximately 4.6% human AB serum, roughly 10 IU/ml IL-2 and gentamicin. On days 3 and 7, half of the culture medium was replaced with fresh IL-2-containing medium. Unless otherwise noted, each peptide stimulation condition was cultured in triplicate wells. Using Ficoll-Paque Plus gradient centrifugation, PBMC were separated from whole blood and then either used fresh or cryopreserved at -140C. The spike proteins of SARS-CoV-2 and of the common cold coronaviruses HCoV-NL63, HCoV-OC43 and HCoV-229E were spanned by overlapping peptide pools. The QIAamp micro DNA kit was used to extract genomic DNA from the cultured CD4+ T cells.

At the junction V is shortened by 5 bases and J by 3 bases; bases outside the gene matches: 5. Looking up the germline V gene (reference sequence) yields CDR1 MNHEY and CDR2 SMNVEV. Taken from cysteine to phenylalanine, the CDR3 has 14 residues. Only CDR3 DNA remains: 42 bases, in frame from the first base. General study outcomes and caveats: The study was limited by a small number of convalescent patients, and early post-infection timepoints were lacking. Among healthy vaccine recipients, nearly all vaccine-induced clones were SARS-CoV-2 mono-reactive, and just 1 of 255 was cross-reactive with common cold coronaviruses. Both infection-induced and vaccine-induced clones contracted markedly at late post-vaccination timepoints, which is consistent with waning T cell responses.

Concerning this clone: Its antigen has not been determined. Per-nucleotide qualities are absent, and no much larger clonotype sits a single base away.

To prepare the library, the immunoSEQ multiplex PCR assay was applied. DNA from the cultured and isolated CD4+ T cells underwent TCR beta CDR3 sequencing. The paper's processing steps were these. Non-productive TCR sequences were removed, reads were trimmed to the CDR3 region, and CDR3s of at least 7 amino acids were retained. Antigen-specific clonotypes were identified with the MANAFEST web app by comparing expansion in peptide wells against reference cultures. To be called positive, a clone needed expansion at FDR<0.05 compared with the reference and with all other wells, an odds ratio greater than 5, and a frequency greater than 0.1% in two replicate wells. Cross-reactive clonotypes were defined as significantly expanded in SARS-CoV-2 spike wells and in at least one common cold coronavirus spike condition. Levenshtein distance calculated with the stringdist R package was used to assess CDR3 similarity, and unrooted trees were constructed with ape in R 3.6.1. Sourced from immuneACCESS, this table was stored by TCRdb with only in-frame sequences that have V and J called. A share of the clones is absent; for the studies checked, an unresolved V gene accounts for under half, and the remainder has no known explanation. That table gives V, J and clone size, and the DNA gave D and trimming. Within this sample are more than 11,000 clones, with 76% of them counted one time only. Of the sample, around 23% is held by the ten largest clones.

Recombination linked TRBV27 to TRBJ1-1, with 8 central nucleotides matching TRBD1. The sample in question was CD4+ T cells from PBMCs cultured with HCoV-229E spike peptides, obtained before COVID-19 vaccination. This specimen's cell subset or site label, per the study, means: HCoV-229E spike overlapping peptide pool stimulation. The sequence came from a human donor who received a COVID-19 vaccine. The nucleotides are TGTGCCAGCAGTGATACAGGGGGTGACACTGAAGCTTTCTTT. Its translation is CASSDTGGDTEAFF.